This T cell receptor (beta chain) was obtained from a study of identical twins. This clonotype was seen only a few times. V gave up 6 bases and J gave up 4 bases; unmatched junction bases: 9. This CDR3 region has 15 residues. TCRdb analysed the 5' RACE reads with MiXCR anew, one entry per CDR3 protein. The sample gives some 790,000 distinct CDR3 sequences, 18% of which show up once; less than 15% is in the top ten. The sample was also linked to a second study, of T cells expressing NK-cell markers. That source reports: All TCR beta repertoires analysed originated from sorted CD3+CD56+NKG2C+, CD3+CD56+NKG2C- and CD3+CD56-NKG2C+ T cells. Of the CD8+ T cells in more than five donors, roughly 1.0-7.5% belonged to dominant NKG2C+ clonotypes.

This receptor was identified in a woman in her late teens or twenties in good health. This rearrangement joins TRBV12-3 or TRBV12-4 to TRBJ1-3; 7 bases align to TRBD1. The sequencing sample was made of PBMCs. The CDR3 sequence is CASRPGTAGGNTIYF. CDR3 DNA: TGTGCCAGCAGACCCGGGACAGCTGGAGGAAACACCATATATTTT.